The present T cell receptor (beta chain) was sequenced within a study of T cell repertoires in cytomegalovirus infection. Study at large: CMV infection plus the matching HLA type was flagged by public TCR beta signatures.

This CDR3 has 15 residues. V was trimmed by 0 bases and J by 6 bases, leaving 14 bases between them. Germline CDR1 reads LGHNA; CDR2 reads YNFKEQ. Worth noting for this clonotype: Antigen unknown.

TCRdb re-called the reads with MiXCR, one entry per CDR3 protein. The sample carries approximately 70,000 distinct CDR3 sequences, approximately 22% recorded once. The sequencing used CD8+ T cells from cultured PBMCs, collected from culture after CMV antigen stimulation. The chain couples TRBV4-2 to TRBJ1-2; D is perhaps TRBD1 (5 bases). The sequence was obtained from a human donor in good health (CMV status not recorded). Some clones in this sample may be carry-over from other donors' samples. CDR3 sequence (DNA): TGTGCCAGCAGCCAAGATGGCAGGGAAGTGGATGGCTACACCTTC. It is translated as CASSQDGREVDGYTF.